The TCR beta chain under discussion was sequenced for a study of cytomegalovirus exposure and HLA in healthy donors. Overall study findings and caveats: TCR beta V- and J-gene trimming, according to a later analysis, was linked to a missense DCLRE1C variant.

The CDR3 consists of 16 residues. Germline V gives CDR1 SGHNT, CDR2 YENEEA. With 6 bases clipped from V and 2 bases from J, the junction kept 10 bases outside the gene matches. The primer mix had 60 Vbeta and 13 Jbeta primers. The table came from immunoSEQ multiplex PCR; TCRdb's copy has only in-frame clones and leaves some out. The sample records roughly 120,000 clones, 70% being singletons. Comment on this clone: Its antigen is not known.

Specimen: PBMCs. The receptor comes from a man aged 25 to 40 in good health and CMV-seropositive. V gene TRBV11-3 combines with J gene TRBJ2-3; TRBD1 aligns across 8 bases. CDR3 sequence reads: CASSRRTGLSTDTQYF. The CDR3 DNA reads as TGTGCCAGCAGTCGCCGGACAGGGCTTTCCACAGATACGCAGTATTTT.